This entry concerns a single T cell receptor beta chain. Its binding antigen is unknown. Base qualities are not recorded, but no much larger clone differs from it by a single base. From frozen aliquots of unsorted single-cell suspensions, genomic DNA was isolated using the QIAamp DNA kit. Tumour samples were surgically resected non-small cell lung cancer tissue. Tissues arrived within 2 hours of resection and were immediately processed into single-cell suspensions. Tissue was broken up mechanically, digested enzymatically with DNase I, collagenase I and hyaluronidase for 30 to 35 minutes at 37 degrees C, and then filtered and RBC-lysed. This entry is derived from a study of immune cell composition in non-small cell lung cancer (TCRdb year 2017). With regard to the full study: Histologic subtype, mainly lung adenocarcinoma or squamous cell carcinoma, was assigned on the basis of H&E together with p63, CK5, Napsin A and TTF-1 immunohistochemistry. Several tumour specimens with TCR-beta data were rare histological subtypes and were excluded from the subtype comparisons. Adaptive Biotechnologies TCR-beta sequencing was carried out on 34 paired NSCLC tumour and non-adjacent lung specimens, as well as on around 25 tumour-only specimens. For supplementary cohort #1, made up of roughly 10 lung adenocarcinoma cases, paired tumour/lung TCR-beta sequencing was done and TIL populations were generated so that tumour reactivity could be assessed. The paper's findings and limits, for the study overall: In fewer than twelve adenocarcinoma cases, a strong correlation was found between maximal tumour-associated clone frequency and TIL tumour reactivity, whereas no such correlation was found between overall clonality and TIL tumour reactivity. Smoking pack-years did not significantly correlate with tumour TCR-beta clonality. Compared with lung adenocarcinoma tumours, lung squamous cell carcinoma showed significantly higher Top 10 clone scores and productive clonality. Tumour-associated clones >0.5% occurred in nearly half of NSCLC cases: around 30% of adenocarcinomas versus approximately 80% of squamous carcinomas. Only around ten cases were included in the reactivity cohort, and sequence sharing between tumour-reactive clones and the dominant in vivo tumour-associated clones was not shown.

The germline V gene encodes CDR1 KGHSH and CDR2 LQKENI. The CDR3 covers 13 residues, taking in both the cysteine and the phenylalanine. The read is trimmed to its CDR3 DNA, 39 bases read in frame from base 1. Trimming costs V 2 bases and J 7 bases, and their ends lie 9 bases apart. A two-step multiplex PCR amplified TCR-beta CDR3 regions from genomic DNA, and the second step of the PCR added Illumina-compatible adaptors. TCR-beta immunosequencing was performed on an Illumina platform as a commercial immunoSEQ service. The published analysis was carried out like this. Repertoires were summarised as Top 10 Clones, the percentage of T-cell templates from the ten most frequent sequences, and productive clonality. Values for productive clonality spanned 0 to 1, where a value of 1 indicated a monoclonal population. Sequences comprising at least 0.1% of tumour T-cell templates but absent from matched non-adjacent lung were defined as tumour-associated clones and were identified via log10 scatter plots. Student's t-tests were used for two-group comparisons, ANOVA was used for stages, and linear regression was used for relationships, with analyses conducted in GraphPad Prism7 and R. The clones in this table, taken by TCRdb from immuneACCESS, are in-frame only. Not every clone is retained; where verified, under half of the shortfall comes from an unresolved V gene, and the cause of the rest is unknown. Clone size and V and J calls were adopted from that table, with D and trimming inferred from the DNA. This sample comprises about 14,000 clones, roughly 80% of them detected only once. The ten largest make up around 10% of the sample.

Material for sequencing was lung tumor tissue. This TCR was sampled from a human donor with non-small cell lung cancer. The sequence links TRBV18 to TRBJ2-1; a tentative D match to TRBD1 spans 5 bases. The sequenced DNA: TGTGCCAGCTCACCAGGACAAGCTAATGAGCAGTTCTTC. This codes for CASSPGQANEQFF.